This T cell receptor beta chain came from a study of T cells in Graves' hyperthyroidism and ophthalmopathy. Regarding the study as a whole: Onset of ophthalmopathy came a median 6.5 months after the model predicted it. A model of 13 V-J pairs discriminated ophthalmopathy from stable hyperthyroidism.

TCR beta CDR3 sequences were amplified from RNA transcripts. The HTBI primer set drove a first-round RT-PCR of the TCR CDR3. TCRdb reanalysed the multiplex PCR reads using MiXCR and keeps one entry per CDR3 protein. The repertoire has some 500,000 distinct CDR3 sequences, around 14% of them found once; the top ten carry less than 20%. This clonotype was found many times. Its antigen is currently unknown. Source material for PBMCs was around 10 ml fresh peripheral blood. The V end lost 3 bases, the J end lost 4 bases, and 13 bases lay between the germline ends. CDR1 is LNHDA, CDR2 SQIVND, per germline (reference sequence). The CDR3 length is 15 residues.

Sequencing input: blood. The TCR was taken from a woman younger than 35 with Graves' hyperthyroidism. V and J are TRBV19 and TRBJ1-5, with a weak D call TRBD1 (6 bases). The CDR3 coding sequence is TGTGCCAGTAGTATTCCGACAGGTCCTAATCAGCCCCAGCATTTT. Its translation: CASSIPTGPNQPQHF.